These 3 T cell receptor beta chains were sequenced from one sample in a study of T cell responses to AZD1222 COVID-19 vaccine. Some clones are missing from TCRdb's copy, which holds only in-frame ones; the method was immunoSEQ multiplex PCR. The sample consists of around 140,000 clones, 80% to 95% of them appearing once. The sequenced sample was peripheral blood, obtained on day 0 of AZD1222 vaccination. Every receptor here comes from an adult in good health.

The V and J genes are TRBV5-1 and TRBJ2-5, with D unresolved. The germline V gene encodes CDR1 SGHRS and CDR2 YFSETQ. The CDR3 consists of 15 residues. Between the trimmed V and J ends, which lost 0 bases and 0 bases, there was a span of 9 bases. The CDR3 DNA is TGCGCCAGCAGCTTGGCGGACGGTGACCAAGAGACCCAGTACTTC. The encoded protein is CASSLADGDQETQYF.

The J gene is TRBJ2-2, the V gene TRBV7-3; TRBD2 agrees at 8 bases. There are 16 residues in the CDR3. Germline loops: CDR1 SGHTA, CDR2 FQGTGA. V lost 2 bases and J lost 7; bases outside the gene matches: 9. The CDR3 DNA follows: TGTGCCAGCAGCTTAGGGCTAGCGGGCCCCTACGGGGAGCTGTTTTTT. This encodes CASSLGLAGPYGELFF. Together with reference TRBV7-3 and TRBJ2-2, the CDR3 gives the full variable domain: GAGVSQTPSNKVTEKGKYVELRCDPISGHTALYWYRQSLGQGPEFLIYFQGTGAADDSGLPNDRFFAVRPEGSVSTLKIQRTERGDSAVYLCASSLGLAGPYGELFFGEGSRLTVL.

This chain uses TRBV10-1 with TRBJ1-2, with D unresolved. The CDR3 runs 13 residues. In germline, CDR1 is WNHNN, CDR2 SYGVQD (reference sequence). With 5 bases removed from V and 8 bases from J, the gap between germline ends came to 15 bases. CDR3 nucleotides: TGCGCCAGCAGTCCCGACGGCCTTAGGGGCTACACCTTC. This encodes CASSPDGLRGYTF.